This entry features one TCR beta chain sequence. What it binds is unknown. This sample was included in a study of cytomegalovirus exposure and HLA in healthy donors. For the study at large: Prior work identified some 120 million unique TCR beta sequences in 190 million or so T cells.

The CDR3 has 15 amino acids. After removal of 6 bases from V and 6 bases from J, the junction contained 5 bases not matched to a gene. CDR1 is MNHNY, CDR2 SVGAGI, per germline (reference sequence). Findings and caveats of the study: As a later analysis showed, a missense DCLRE1C variant was linked to trimming of TCR beta V- and J-genes.

PCR involved 60 Vbeta and 13 Jbeta primers. TCRdb's copy holds only in-frame clones and misses some; the assay was immunoSEQ multiplex PCR. The data show 130,000 to 150,000 clones, with just under 75% seen just once and approximately 1.6% held by the top ten. The receptor was isolated from a woman aged 18-29 years in good health and CMV-seronegative. Sequencing was carried out using PBMCs. The chain joins TRBV6-6 to TRBJ2-4; 13 nucleotides match TRBD2. In DNA form, the CDR3 reads TGTGCCAGCAGCCCGACTAGCGGGGGGCTAAACATTCAGTACTTC. Its protein is CASSPTSGGLNIQYF.